Presented here are 9 T cell receptor beta chains from one specimen sequenced in a study of cytomegalovirus exposure and HLA in healthy donors. 13 Jbeta primers and 60 Vbeta primers were used for the PCR. Generated by immunoSEQ multiplex PCR, the TCRdb table keeps only in-frame clones and is missing some. Its clone listing holds over 45,000 clones. Sequenced sample: PBMCs. The source of these receptors is a woman between 18 and 30 years old in good health and CMV-seronegative.

The genes are TRBV30 and TRBJ2-3; possibly TRBD2 for D (6 bases). Germline CDR1 is GTSNPN and CDR2 is SVGIG (reference sequence). V was clipped by 2 bases and J by 3 bases, with 12 bases between them. The length of the CDR3 is 14 residues. CDR3 residues: CAWSRWEATDTQYF. For the CDR3, the DNA is TGTGCCTGGAGTAGGTGGGAGGCTACAGATACGCAGTATTTT.

Concerning this clone: Its ends do not fully match the called genes, so a read error is possible. The CDR3 DNA is TGCAGCGTTGAACGGGTCCAGGGGCAAGAGAACCAGTACTTC. It encodes CSVERVQGQENQYF. This chain connects TRBV29-1 to TRBJ2-5, with D possibly TRBD1 on 6 matching bases. CDR1 and CDR2 from the germline V gene are SQVTM and ANQGSEA. The CDR3 has 14 amino acids.

V gene TRBV25-1 combines with J gene TRBJ2-7, with 8 nucleotides matching TRBD1. Trimming removed 5 bases from V and 2 bases from J; junction bases left unmatched: 2. Germline CDR1 MGHDK, CDR2 SYGVNS. This CDR3 contains 13 residues. CDR3 in amino acids: CASSKGQAYEQYF. The CDR3 bases are TGTGCCAGCAGTAAGGGACAGGCCTACGAGCAGTACTTC.

The CDR3 loop is CSVSGDTEAFF. In DNA, the CDR3 is TGCAGTGTATCAGGTGACACTGAAGCTTTCTTT. V usage is TRBV20-1 and J usage is TRBJ1-1; D remains ambiguous. Germline loops: CDR1 DFQATT, CDR2 SNEGSKA (reference sequence). Trimming shortened V by 7 bases and J by 3 bases, and 9 bases separated the two germline ends. The CDR3 length is 11 residues.

The V and J genes are TRBV5-8 and TRBJ1-5, with D possibly matching TRBD1 (6 bases). V was clipped by 4 bases and J by 4 bases, with 12 bases between them. The CDR3 is 14 amino acids. Germline CDR1 SGHTS, CDR2 YDEGEE. CDR3 in DNA: TGTGCCAGCAGCCAGGGGCGGGAGAATCAGCCCCAGCATTTT. It codes for CASSQGRENQPQHF. Together with reference TRBV5-8 and TRBJ1-5, the CDR3 gives the full variable domain: EAGVTQSPTHLIKTRGQQATLRCSPISGHTSVYWYQQALGLGLQFLLWYDEGEERNRGNFPPRFSGRQFPNYSSELNVNALELEDSALYLCASSQGRENQPQHFGDGTRLSIL.

The rearrangement joins TRBV30 to TRBJ2-5; 8 bases are a match to TRBD2. The CDR3 length is 18 residues. With 3 bases clipped from V and 4 bases from J, the junction kept 19 bases outside the gene matches. Germline CDR1 reads GTSNPN; CDR2 reads SVGIG (reference sequence). The CDR3 DNA follows: TGTGCCTGGAGAAGCCGTATCGGACTAGCTTGGGCTGGAGAGACCCAGTACTTC. It translates to CAWRSRIGLAWAGETQYF.

This chain connects TRBV5-6 to TRBJ1-1, with unresolved D. Germline CDR1 reads SGHDT; CDR2 reads YYEEEE. The ends were cut back, 5 bases at V and 1 base at J, with 3 bases in the middle. There are 11 residues in the CDR3. The DNA for the CDR3 is TGTGCCAGCAGGAGGAACACTGAAGCTTTCTTT. It specifies CASRRNTEAFF.

The rearrangement links TRBV5-6 to TRBJ1-1; D uncertain. The V gene's germline CDR1 is SGHDT and CDR2 YYEEEE. V lost 4 bases to trimming and J lost 4 bases, with 14 bases between them. CDR3 length: 14 amino acids. The CDR3 protein is CASSVGVAGTEAFF. As DNA, the CDR3 is TGTGCCAGCAGCGTCGGGGTTGCGGGCACTGAAGCTTTCTTT. Supplemented by reference TRBV5-6 and TRBJ1-1, the full variable domain reads DAGVTQSPTHLIKTRGQQVTLRCSPKSGHDTVSWYQQALGQGPQFIFQYYEEEERQRGNFPDRFSGHQFPNYSSELNVNALLLGDSALYLCASSVGVAGTEAFFGQGTRLTVV.

The chain recombines TRBV18 with TRBJ2-3, with D perhaps matching TRBD1 (6 bases). The CDR3 is 15 residues long. CDR1 is KGHSH, CDR2 LQKENI, per germline. Trimming stripped 2 bases from V and 2 bases from J, with 11 bases between. CDR3 nucleotide sequence: TGTGCCAGCTCACCATCATACAGGGACACAGATACGCAGTATTTT. It specifies CASSPSYRDTDTQYF.